The 14 T cell receptor beta chains below were found in one sample sequenced in a study of control samples from healthy donors and cancer patients. The repertoire was sequenced with immunoSEQ multiplex PCR; TCRdb's copy has only in-frame clones and lacks some. This sample yields some 120,000 clones, of which 85% to 95% are seen a single time; around 7.9% belongs to the top ten. Sequencing used blood. These receptors all come from a man in his late teens or twenties in good health.

This clone has a handful of counts. The rearrangement joins TRBV18 to TRBJ1-5; 7 bases fit TRBD1. The CDR3 has 13 amino acids. The ends lost 6 bases at V and 4 bases at J; junction bases unmatched: 3. The germline gives CDR1 KGHSH, CDR2 LQKENI. CDR3 sequence reads: CASSPDRNQPQHF. CDR3 DNA: TGTGCCAGCTCCCCGGACAGGAATCAGCCCCAGCATTTT.

To note about this clone: The same CDR3 can be traced to other DNA sequences in this sample. J is TRBJ2-5 and V is TRBV9, with D perhaps matching TRBD2 (6 bases). Germline V CDR1 and CDR2: SGDLS, YYNGEE. V was cut by 0 bases and J by 4 bases, with 7 bases left in between. This CDR3 comprises 13 residues. The CDR3 DNA reads as TGTGCCAGCAGCGTAGCCGGGGGAGAGACCCAGTACTTC. It encodes CASSVAGGETQYF.

This clone was counted once. The chain recombines TRBV9 with TRBJ2-2, with 10 bases that match TRBD1. CDR3 length: 18 amino acids. V shed 0 bases, J shed 6 bases, and the junction held 11 bases outside the gene matches. Germline V gene lookup returns CDR1 SGDLS and CDR2 YYNGEE. This CDR3 is CASSVGVGDRGRPGELFF. CDR3 sequence (DNA): TGTGCCAGCAGCGTAGGGGTAGGGGACAGGGGACGCCCCGGGGAGCTGTTTTTT.

The chain couples TRBV4-1 to TRBJ2-7; D is unresolved. CDR3 length: 15 residues. Looked up from germline, CDR1 is MGHRA and CDR2 is YSYEKL. V dropped 3 bases and J dropped 2 bases, with 14 bases sitting between them. The CDR3 sequence: CASSQSRTAAYEQYF. The DNA of the CDR3 is TGCGCCAGCAGCCAGTCGCGTACAGCCGCCTACGAGCAGTACTTC.

This chain joins TRBV4-1 and TRBJ2-2; weak D call: TRBD1 (6 bases). The CDR3 is 15 residues long. Per the germline V gene, CDR1 is MGHRA and CDR2 is YSYEKL. The ends were cut back, 1 base at V and 2 bases at J, with 8 bases in the middle. In DNA, the CDR3 is TGCGCCAGCAGCCAAGGCAGGGGTAACACCGGGGAGCTGTTTTTT. Protein sequence: CASSQGRGNTGELFF.

The V call is TRBV7-9, the J call TRBJ1-5; D is unresolved. CDR1 SEHNR and CDR2 FQNEAQ come from the germline V gene (reference sequence). V shed 1 base and J shed 1 base, with 5 bases lying between them. This CDR3 has 14 amino acids. CDR3 bases: TGTGCCAGCAGCTTAGACACCAGCAATCAGCCCCAGCATTTT. This codes for CASSLDTSNQPQHF.

The CDR3 is CASGLTVAGTEQFF. CDR3 nucleotide sequence: TGTGCTAGTGGTTTGACCGTAGCGGGGACTGAGCAGTTCTTC. The rearrangement uses TRBV12-5 and TRBJ2-1; TRBD2 aligns across 8 bases. Germline V gene data show CDR1 as LGHNT and CDR2 as FRNRAP. CDR3 length: 14 residues. The V gene end was trimmed by 2 bases and the J gene end by 9 bases; junction bases not matched to a gene: 6.

The rearrangement joins TRBV5-6 to TRBJ1-4; D not certain. There are 14 residues in the CDR3. The germline CDR1 and CDR2 sequences are SGHDT and YYEEEE. The germline V and J ends were trimmed by 4 bases and 0 bases, with 7 bases remaining between them. CDR3 sequence reads: CASSPLATNEKLFF. In DNA form, the CDR3 reads TGTGCCAGCAGCCCCCTCGCAACTAATGAAAAACTGTTTTTT.

The chain employs TRBV7-3 and TRBJ2-1, with TRBD2 as a possible D gene (6 bases). Germline CDR1 reads SGHTA; CDR2 reads FQGTGA. This CDR3 has 15 amino acids. V lost 5 bases to trimming and J lost 1 base, with 12 bases between them. In DNA form, the CDR3 reads TGTGCCAGCAGCGCGCAGGGAGGATCCTACAATGAGCAGTTCTTC. This gives the protein CASSAQGGSYNEQFF. The full variable domain, rest sourced from reference TRBV7-3 and TRBJ2-1, is GAGVSQTPSNKVTEKGKYVELRCDPISGHTALYWYRQSLGQGPEFLIYFQGTGAADDSGLPNDRFFAVRPEGSVSTLKIQRTERGDSAVYLCASSAQGGSYNEQFFGPGTRLTVL.

The V gene is TRBV6-4, the J gene TRBJ1-2, with 7 bases aligning to TRBD1. Per the germline V gene, CDR1 is MRHNA and CDR2 is SNTAGT. The V segment lost 2 bases and the J segment 3 bases; nucleotides outside the gene matches: 0. The CDR3 extends over 13 amino acids. The CDR3 bases are TGTGCCAGCAGTGACACAGGGGACTATGGCTACACCTTC. Protein sequence: CASSDTGDYGYTF.

There are a few counts of this clone. The chain is built from TRBV7-9 and TRBJ1-4; the match to TRBD1 covers 7 bases. This CDR3 is built from 14 residues. Looked up from germline, CDR1 is SEHNR and CDR2 is FQNEAQ (reference sequence). The junction had 6 bases not matched to a gene; V was cut back by 3 bases and J by 8 bases. Here the CDR3 reads CASSLGTGEEKLFF. The CDR3, as DNA: TGTGCCAGCAGCTTGGGTACAGGGGAGGAAAAACTGTTTTTT.

V usage is TRBV5-1 and J usage is TRBJ1-1; D possibly corresponds to TRBD1 (5 bases). Trimming took 3 bases from V and 4 from J, leaving 10 bases between them. Looked up from germline, CDR1 is SGHRS and CDR2 is YFSETQ. The CDR3 runs to 13 residues. CDR3 bases: TGCGCCAGCAGCTGGCAGGGAAGCACTGAAGCTTTCTTT. Translating gives CASSWQGSTEAFF.

V usage is TRBV9 and J usage is TRBJ1-3, with D possibly matching TRBD1 (6 bases). V was trimmed by 4 bases and J by 4 bases, leaving 12 bases between them. Germline loops: CDR1 SGDLS, CDR2 YYNGEE. This CDR3 contains 14 residues. The CDR3 nucleotides read TGTGCCAGCAGCCCACGGACAGTCGGAAACACCATATATTTT. The encoded protein is CASSPRTVGNTIYF.

The chain uses TRBV5-1 and TRBJ1-1, with no clear D. Germline CDR1 and CDR2: SGHRS and YFSETQ. The CDR3 contains 13 residues. Trimming removed 4 bases at V and 6 bases at J, with 13 bases between. The CDR3 DNA reads as TGCGCCAGCAGCCCGAACGGACGGGCTGAAGCTTTCTTT. It specifies CASSPNGRAEAFF.